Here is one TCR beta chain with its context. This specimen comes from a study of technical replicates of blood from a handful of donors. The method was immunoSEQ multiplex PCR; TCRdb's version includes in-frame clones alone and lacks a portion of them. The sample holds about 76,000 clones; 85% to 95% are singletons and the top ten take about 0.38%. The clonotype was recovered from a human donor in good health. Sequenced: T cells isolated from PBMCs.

CDR3 DNA sequence: TGTGCCAGCAGTTCGCAGGGGCGCAGTTCGTCTCATCAGCCCCAGCATTTT. Its protein product is CASSSQGRSSSHQPQHF. The chain couples TRBV27 to TRBJ1-5, with D possibly TRBD1 on 6 matching bases. V dropped 4 bases and J dropped 5 bases, with 21 bases sitting between them. The V gene's germline CDR1 is MNHEY and CDR2 SMNVEV (reference sequence). CDR3 length: 17 residues.